A selection of T cell receptor beta chains follows, all from one sample in a study of CD8 T cells in Susac syndrome. TCRdb reanalysed the immunoSEQ multiplex PCR reads using MiXCR and keeps one entry per CDR3 protein. This sample has 67,000 or so distinct CDR3 sequences, with roughly 93% found just once. Sequencing was performed on CD4+ T cells from PBMCs. These receptors were obtained from a human donor with Susac syndrome. Both conserved end residues are part of each CDR3. Each record gives: V gene, D gene, clone size, J gene, CDR3 protein, CDR3 DNA. A D gene is named only where the DNA matches it firmly. Only some rows state a clone size, as once, few, many or a class for expanded clones.

V gene: TRBV28
D gene: .
clone size: once
J gene: TRBJ2-2
CDR3 protein: CASSLLDANTGELFF
CDR3 DNA: TGTGCCAGCAGTTTACTGGATGCGAACACCGGGGAGCTGTTTTTT

V gene: TRBV5-1
D gene: .
clone size: .
J gene: TRBJ1-2
CDR3 protein: CASSFRGAYGYTF
CDR3 DNA: TGCGCCAGCAGCTTCCGGGGCGCCTATGGCTACACCTTC

V gene: TRBV7-9
D gene: .
clone size: .
J gene: TRBJ2-3
CDR3 protein: CASSLQESTDTQYF
CDR3 DNA: TGTGCCAGCAGCTTACAGGAGAGCACAGATACGCAGTATTTT

V gene: TRBV18
D gene: .
clone size: .
J gene: TRBJ2-1
CDR3 protein: CASSPPRDNEQFF
CDR3 DNA: TGTGCCAGCTCACCACCCCGAGACAATGAGCAGTTCTTC

V gene: TRBV12-3/TRBV12-4
D gene: TRBD1
clone size: .
J gene: TRBJ1-6
CDR3 protein: CASRTRQGPGALHF
CDR3 DNA: TGTGCCAGCAGAACCCGACAGGGCCCAGGAGCCCTCCACTTT

V gene: TRBV5-1
D gene: .
clone size: .
J gene: TRBJ1-3
CDR3 protein: CASMAGPGNTIYF
CDR3 DNA: TGCGCCAGCATGGCTGGGCCTGGAAACACCATATATTTT

V gene: TRBV2
D gene: .
clone size: .
J gene: TRBJ2-6
CDR3 protein: CASSEGADSGANVLTF
CDR3 DNA: TGTGCCAGCAGTGAAGGCGCCGACTCTGGGGCCAACGTCCTGACTTTC

V gene: TRBV7-2
D gene: .
clone size: .
J gene: TRBJ2-1
CDR3 protein: CASSPRDPGYNEQFF
CDR3 DNA: TGTGCCAGCAGCCCCCGAGACCCGGGGTACAATGAGCAGTTCTTC

V gene: TRBV30
D gene: .
clone size: .
J gene: TRBJ2-7
CDR3 protein: CASTQGGRREQYF
CDR3 DNA: TGTGCTTCCACCCAGGGGGGCCGACGCGAGCAGTACTTC

V gene: TRBV6-1
D gene: TRBD1
clone size: .
J gene: TRBJ2-5
CDR3 protein: CASSERDSQTETQYF
CDR3 DNA: TGTGCCAGCAGTGAACGGGACAGTCAAACGGAGACCCAGTACTTC

V gene: TRBV29-1
D gene: TRBD1
clone size: once
J gene: TRBJ1-4
CDR3 protein: CSVGSPGQGGGKLFF
CDR3 DNA: TGCAGCGTTGGGTCTCCGGGACAGGGTGGTGGAAAACTGTTTTTT

V gene: TRBV30
D gene: .
clone size: .
J gene: TRBJ1-1
CDR3 protein: CAWKDRVNTEAFF
CDR3 DNA: TGTGCCTGGAAGGACAGAGTGAACACTGAAGCTTTCTTT

V gene: TRBV5-1
D gene: TRBD1
clone size: .
J gene: TRBJ2-3
CDR3 protein: CASSSGTAADTQYF
CDR3 DNA: TGCGCCAGCAGCTCAGGGACAGCAGCAGATACGCAGTATTTT

V gene: TRBV18
D gene: .
clone size: .
J gene: TRBJ2-3
CDR3 protein: CASSPRAADTQYF
CDR3 DNA: TGTGCCAGCTCACCGAGGGCGGCAGATACGCAGTATTTT

V gene: TRBV12-3/TRBV12-4
D gene: TRBD1
clone size: once
J gene: TRBJ2-2
CDR3 protein: CASRPGQENTGELFF
CDR3 DNA: TGTGCCAGCAGACCGGGACAGGAGAACACCGGGGAGCTGTTTTTT

V gene: TRBV28
D gene: TRBD1
clone size: .
J gene: TRBJ1-1
CDR3 protein: CASRDRKFSEAFF
CDR3 DNA: TGTGCCAGCAGGGACAGGAAGTTCTCTGAAGCTTTCTTT

V gene: TRBV20-1
D gene: .
clone size: once
J gene: TRBJ2-1
CDR3 protein: CSAYSGPFNEQFF
CDR3 DNA: TGCAGTGCTTACAGCGGACCTTTTAATGAGCAGTTCTTC

V gene: TRBV2
D gene: .
clone size: .
J gene: TRBJ2-5
CDR3 protein: CASADRGGQETQYF
CDR3 DNA: TGTGCCAGCGCCGATAGGGGGGGCCAAGAGACCCAGTACTTC

V gene: TRBV19
D gene: TRBD2
clone size: .
J gene: TRBJ2-3
CDR3 protein: CASSPRTSGAGTQYF
CDR3 DNA: TGTGCCAGTAGTCCTCGGACTAGCGGGGCGGGTACGCAGTATTTT

V gene: TRBV11-3
D gene: .
clone size: .
J gene: TRBJ2-5
CDR3 protein: CASSFSGLGETQYF
CDR3 DNA: TGTGCCAGCAGCTTCTCAGGGCTCGGCGAGACCCAGTACTTC

V gene: TRBV3-1
D gene: .
clone size: .
J gene: TRBJ2-2
CDR3 protein: CASSYLSTGELFF
CDR3 DNA: TGTGCCAGCAGCTACCTTAGCACCGGGGAGCTGTTTTTT

V gene: TRBV5-4
D gene: .
clone size: .
J gene: TRBJ2-4
CDR3 protein: CASRSAGGKNIQYF
CDR3 DNA: TGTGCCAGCAGGTCCGCCGGGGGCAAAAACATTCAGTACTTC

V gene: TRBV7-9
D gene: .
clone size: .
J gene: TRBJ1-5
CDR3 protein: CASSPSGAIRGNQPQHF
CDR3 DNA: TGTGCCAGCAGCCCATCCGGAGCCATCCGCGGCAATCAGCCCCAGCATTTT

V gene: TRBV7-2
D gene: .
clone size: .
J gene: TRBJ2-5
CDR3 protein: CASSPGLQRQETQYF
CDR3 DNA: TGTGCCAGCAGCCCAGGACTCCAGCGCCAAGAGACCCAGTACTTC

V gene: TRBV2
D gene: .
clone size: .
J gene: TRBJ1-4
CDR3 protein: CASRTEGLRKEKLFF
CDR3 DNA: TGTGCCAGCAGGACGGAAGGACTAAGGAAGGAAAAACTGTTTTTT

V gene: TRBV9
D gene: .
clone size: .
J gene: TRBJ1-4
CDR3 protein: CASSPQPTNEKLFF
CDR3 DNA: TGTGCCAGCAGCCCTCAGCCAACGAATGAAAAACTGTTTTTT

V gene: TRBV7-2
D gene: TRBD1
clone size: .
J gene: TRBJ1-3
CDR3 protein: CASTRTGTGNTIYF
CDR3 DNA: TGTGCCAGCACCAGGACAGGCACTGGAAACACCATATATTTT

V gene: TRBV7-2
D gene: .
clone size: .
J gene: TRBJ1-1
CDR3 protein: CASIRQPNTEAFF
CDR3 DNA: TGTGCCAGTATCCGACAGCCGAACACTGAAGCTTTCTTT

V gene: TRBV18
D gene: .
clone size: few
J gene: TRBJ2-7
CDR3 protein: CASSLQGYEQYF
CDR3 DNA: TGTGCCAGCTCATTACAGGGCTACGAGCAGTACTTC

V gene: TRBV2
D gene: .
clone size: .
J gene: TRBJ2-7
CDR3 protein: CASGRGVAEQYF
CDR3 DNA: TGTGCCTCCGGCAGGGGGGTAGCCGAGCAGTACTTC

V gene: TRBV6-6
D gene: .
clone size: .
J gene: TRBJ2-1
CDR3 protein: CASSSDTARNEQFF
CDR3 DNA: TGTGCCAGCAGTTCAGACACGGCTCGCAATGAGCAGTTCTTC